The entry that follows covers one T cell receptor beta chain sequence. What it binds is unknown. This specimen comes from a study of T cell responses to AZD1222 COVID-19 vaccine. Notes on the study in general: Only a handful of individuals given AZD1222 were seropositive at baseline. Breadth and depth of Spike-specific TCRs rose after two AZD1222 doses. Females made up more of the donors, who were largely white British, and clonal diversity may have come out too low. Without day 14 samples, only post-peak T cell repertoires were studied.

Only in-frame clones appear in the TCRdb table, and some are missing; sequencing was by immunoSEQ multiplex PCR. In the table there are over 100,000 clones, roughly 89% of which are singletons. Germline loops: CDR1 MDHEN, CDR2 SYDVKM. CDR3 length: 15 amino acids. With 3 bases clipped from V and 4 bases from J, the junction kept 4 bases outside the gene matches. This TCR derives from an adult in good health. The material sequenced was peripheral blood, taken on day 0 of AZD1222 vaccination. The chain has TRBV28 and TRBJ2-1; 9 positions match TRBD1. As DNA, the CDR3 is TGTGCCAGCAGTTTTATGGGACAGGGATACAATGAGCAGTTCTTC. Its protein product is CASSFMGQGYNEQFF.